These T cell receptor beta chains were read from a single sample in a study of identical twins. TCRdb fed the 5' RACE reads into MiXCR, producing one record per CDR3 protein. This table holds hundreds of thousands of distinct CDR3 sequences, roughly 12% found once. This sample also belongs to another study, concerning yellow fever vaccine responses in identical twins.

The sequencing input was PBMCs. The receptor set was obtained from a woman aged 18 to 35 in good health. CDR3s include the opening cysteine and the closing phenylalanine or tryptophan. D genes are given only for firm matches. Size values are once, few and many counts, or a class for expanded clones, and some rows have none.

d_call: .; clone_size: .; v_call: TRBV10-3; j_call: TRBJ2-4; cdr3_aa: CAISGGTAKNIQYF; cdr3_nt: TGTGCCATCAGTGGGGGCACAGCCAAAAACATTCAGTACTTC
d_call: TRBD1; clone_size: few; v_call: TRBV20-1; j_call: TRBJ1-5; cdr3_aa: CSGGAGGSQPQHF; cdr3_nt: TGCAGTGGAGGCGCAGGGGGGAGTCAGCCCCAGCATTTT
d_call: .; clone_size: .; v_call: TRBV7-8; j_call: TRBJ1-1; cdr3_aa: CASILGGGQVGTEAFF; cdr3_nt: TGTGCCAGCATCCTCGGTGGGGGGCAAGTGGGCACTGAAGCTTTCTTT
d_call: .; clone_size: many; v_call: TRBV11-2; j_call: TRBJ2-2; cdr3_aa: CASSFTRSNRGNTGELFF; cdr3_nt: TGTGCCAGCAGCTTCACCCGCAGTAACCGAGGGAACACCGGGGAGCTGTTTTTT
d_call: TRBD2; clone_size: .; v_call: TRBV5-1; j_call: TRBJ2-3; cdr3_aa: CASSSLAGFTDTQYF; cdr3_nt: TGCGCCAGCAGCTCACTAGCGGGGTTCACAGATACGCAGTATTTT
d_call: TRBD1; clone_size: few; v_call: TRBV7-9; j_call: TRBJ2-3; cdr3_aa: CASSKGAYTDTQYF; cdr3_nt: TGTGCCAGCAGCAAGGGGGCCTACACAGATACGCAGTATTTT
d_call: .; clone_size: many; v_call: TRBV12-3/TRBV12-4; j_call: TRBJ1-2; cdr3_aa: CASSAGGLEDGYTF; cdr3_nt: TGTGCCAGCAGTGCCGGGGGGCTGGAGGATGGCTACACCTTC
d_call: .; clone_size: .; v_call: TRBV27; j_call: TRBJ2-5; cdr3_aa: CASRTVGGPTFQETQYF; cdr3_nt: TGTGCCAGCAGGACAGTAGGGGGGCCCACATTCCAAGAGACCCAGTACTTC
d_call: .; clone_size: .; v_call: TRBV9; j_call: TRBJ2-1; cdr3_aa: CASSVKPGEEQFF; cdr3_nt: TGTGCCAGCAGCGTAAAACCAGGGGAGGAGCAGTTCTTC
d_call: TRBD1; clone_size: .; v_call: TRBV9; j_call: TRBJ1-4; cdr3_aa: CASSPRTGWNEKLFF; cdr3_nt: TGTGCCAGCAGCCCGCGGACAGGGTGGAATGAAAAACTGTTTTTT
d_call: TRBD1; clone_size: few; v_call: TRBV5-1; j_call: TRBJ2-3; cdr3_aa: CASSYGQANTDTQYF; cdr3_nt: TGCGCCAGCAGCTATGGACAGGCAAACACAGATACGCAGTATTTT
d_call: .; clone_size: .; v_call: TRBV5-8; j_call: TRBJ2-1; cdr3_aa: CAMSLVHYNEQFF; cdr3_nt: TGTGCCATGAGCTTGGTACATTACAATGAGCAGTTCTTC
d_call: .; clone_size: few; v_call: TRBV7-6; j_call: TRBJ2-2; cdr3_aa: CASSLMWGNTGELFF; cdr3_nt: TGTGCCAGCAGCTTAATGTGGGGGAACACCGGGGAGCTGTTTTTT
d_call: .; clone_size: .; v_call: TRBV6-5; j_call: TRBJ2-6; cdr3_aa: CASSYTGPGANVLTF; cdr3_nt: TGTGCCAGCAGTTACACGGGTCCTGGGGCCAACGTCCTGACTTTC
d_call: .; clone_size: .; v_call: TRBV10-3; j_call: TRBJ1-1; cdr3_aa: CAISEPGTEAFF; cdr3_nt: TGTGCCATCAGTGAGCCGGGAACTGAAGCTTTCTTT
d_call: .; clone_size: few; v_call: TRBV5-6; j_call: TRBJ1-2; cdr3_aa: CASSLTGPVPYGYTF; cdr3_nt: TGTGCCAGCAGCTTGACAGGTCCCGTCCCCTATGGCTACACCTTC
d_call: .; clone_size: .; v_call: TRBV6-1; j_call: TRBJ1-3; cdr3_aa: CASSEGPHSGNTIYF; cdr3_nt: TGTGCCAGCAGTGAAGGGCCCCACTCTGGAAACACCATATATTTT
d_call: .; clone_size: few; v_call: TRBV5-4; j_call: TRBJ2-7; cdr3_aa: CASSFTPQDEQYF; cdr3_nt: TGTGCCAGCAGCTTTACCCCCCAGGACGAGCAGTACTTC
d_call: TRBD2; clone_size: .; v_call: TRBV15; j_call: TRBJ2-1; cdr3_aa: CATSRDLSLAGGTYNEQFF; cdr3_nt: TGTGCCACCAGCAGAGATCTCTCGCTAGCGGGAGGGACCTACAATGAGCAGTTCTTC
d_call: TRBD1; clone_size: .; v_call: TRBV28; j_call: TRBJ1-5; cdr3_aa: CASRTGGGHNQPQHF; cdr3_nt: TGTGCCAGCAGGACAGGGGGGGGGCACAATCAGCCCCAGCATTTT
d_call: .; clone_size: many; v_call: TRBV20-1; j_call: TRBJ2-7; cdr3_aa: CSASRDVSYEQYF; cdr3_nt: TGCAGTGCTAGCAGGGACGTCTCCTACGAGCAGTACTTC
d_call: TRBD2; clone_size: .; v_call: TRBV6-2/TRBV6-3; j_call: TRBJ2-1; cdr3_aa: CASSYGLAGGYNEQFF; cdr3_nt: TGTGCCAGCAGTTACGGCCTAGCGGGGGGCTACAATGAGCAGTTCTTC
d_call: TRBD2; clone_size: .; v_call: TRBV29-1; j_call: TRBJ2-1; cdr3_aa: CSVVTGVLAGGSYNEQFF; cdr3_nt: TGCAGCGTTGTTACAGGGGTGCTAGCGGGGGGAAGCTACAATGAGCAGTTCTTC
d_call: .; clone_size: .; v_call: TRBV20-1; j_call: TRBJ2-1; cdr3_aa: CSATGSSSYNEQFF; cdr3_nt: TGCAGTGCCACAGGGTCTAGCTCCTACAATGAGCAGTTCTTC
d_call: TRBD2; clone_size: .; v_call: TRBV5-1; j_call: TRBJ2-2; cdr3_aa: CASSLTPSGRDTGELFF; cdr3_nt: TGCGCCAGCAGCTTAACCCCTAGCGGGAGGGACACCGGGGAGCTGTTTTTT
d_call: .; clone_size: many; v_call: TRBV7-9; j_call: TRBJ2-7; cdr3_aa: CASSSDSEQYF; cdr3_nt: TGTGCCAGCAGCTCTGACTCCGAGCAGTACTTC
d_call: TRBD1; clone_size: few; v_call: TRBV10-3; j_call: TRBJ1-1; cdr3_aa: CAISDRERATEAFF; cdr3_nt: TGTGCCATCAGCGACAGGGAAAGGGCCACTGAAGCTTTCTTT
d_call: TRBD2; clone_size: many; v_call: TRBV11-2; j_call: TRBJ2-1; cdr3_aa: CASSLERGGGLAGGYYQFF; cdr3_nt: TGTGCCAGCAGCTTAGAGAGAGGGGGAGGGCTAGCGGGGGGCTACTATCAGTTCTTC
d_call: TRBD1; clone_size: .; v_call: TRBV7-8; j_call: TRBJ1-5; cdr3_aa: CASSLARTGDQPQHF; cdr3_nt: TGTGCCAGCAGCTTAGCGCGGACAGGAGATCAGCCCCAGCATTTT
d_call: .; clone_size: .; v_call: TRBV20-1; j_call: TRBJ2-5; cdr3_aa: CSARDPGVPQETQYF; cdr3_nt: TGCAGTGCTAGAGATCCGGGGGTGCCGCAAGAGACCCAGTACTTC
d_call: .; clone_size: many; v_call: TRBV7-9; j_call: TRBJ1-1; cdr3_aa: CASSFGRIEAFF; cdr3_nt: TGTGCCAGCAGCTTCGGACGGATTGAAGCTTTCTTT
d_call: TRBD2; clone_size: few; v_call: TRBV13; j_call: TRBJ2-1; cdr3_aa: CASSSRTSGRGHHQSPTEQFF; cdr3_nt: TGTGCCAGCAGCTCGCGGACTAGCGGGAGGGGTCATCATCAAAGCCCTACGGAGCAGTTCTTC
d_call: TRBD1; clone_size: .; v_call: TRBV20-1; j_call: TRBJ2-4; cdr3_aa: CSARDWGQGMNIQYF; cdr3_nt: TGCAGTGCTAGAGATTGGGGACAGGGAATGAACATTCAGTACTTC
d_call: TRBD1; clone_size: few; v_call: TRBV12-3/TRBV12-4; j_call: TRBJ2-3; cdr3_aa: CASSQGQRTLGHTQYF; cdr3_nt: TGTGCCAGCAGCCAGGGACAGCGCACGTTGGGTCATACGCAGTATTTT
d_call: TRBD2; clone_size: .; v_call: TRBV5-1; j_call: TRBJ2-1; cdr3_aa: CASSPRTSGGPVSYNEQFF; cdr3_nt: TGCGCCAGCAGCCCCAGGACTAGCGGGGGTCCGGTCTCCTACAATGAGCAGTTCTTC
d_call: .; clone_size: few; v_call: TRBV6-5; j_call: TRBJ2-1; cdr3_aa: CASSSTVAYNEQFF; cdr3_nt: TGTGCCAGCAGTTCCACAGTAGCCTACAATGAGCAGTTCTTC
d_call: TRBD2; clone_size: few; v_call: TRBV7-9; j_call: TRBJ2-7; cdr3_aa: CASSPGTSDREQYF; cdr3_nt: TGTGCCAGCAGCCCCGGGACTAGCGATAGAGAGCAGTACTTC
d_call: .; clone_size: few; v_call: TRBV20-1; j_call: TRBJ2-1; cdr3_aa: CSATSGTTYNEQFF; cdr3_nt: TGCAGTGCCACAAGCGGAACCACCTACAATGAGCAGTTCTTC
d_call: .; clone_size: many; v_call: TRBV4-1; j_call: TRBJ1-4; cdr3_aa: CASSQDWGPGEKLFF; cdr3_nt: TGCGCCAGCAGCCAAGATTGGGGGCCGGGAGAAAAACTGTTTTTT
d_call: TRBD1; clone_size: few; v_call: TRBV12-3/TRBV12-4; j_call: TRBJ1-2; cdr3_aa: CASSSPTGLTYGYTF; cdr3_nt: TGTGCCAGCAGTTCACCGACAGGGCTCACCTATGGCTACACCTTC
d_call: TRBD2; clone_size: few; v_call: TRBV29-1; j_call: TRBJ2-3; cdr3_aa: CSVDSRTSGRGTDTQYF; cdr3_nt: TGCAGCGTAGATTCCAGGACTAGCGGGAGAGGCACAGATACGCAGTATTTT
d_call: .; clone_size: many; v_call: TRBV25-1; j_call: TRBJ1-2; cdr3_aa: CASSNPGQDYGYTF; cdr3_nt: TGTGCCAGCAGTAACCCGGGACAAGACTATGGCTACACCTTC
d_call: TRBD1; clone_size: .; v_call: TRBV6-1; j_call: TRBJ2-7; cdr3_aa: CASSSPRQGIYEQYF; cdr3_nt: TGTGCCAGCAGCTCCCCACGACAGGGTATCTACGAGCAGTACTTC
d_call: TRBD1; clone_size: few; v_call: TRBV20-1; j_call: TRBJ2-5; cdr3_aa: CSAREIKGTGETQYF; cdr3_nt: TGCAGTGCTAGAGAGATAAAGGGGACAGGAGAGACCCAGTACTTC
d_call: .; clone_size: .; v_call: TRBV29-1; j_call: TRBJ2-3; cdr3_aa: CSVEAFRDPQRTDTQYF; cdr3_nt: TGCAGCGTTGAAGCGTTCCGGGACCCACAACGCACAGATACGCAGTATTTT
d_call: .; clone_size: .; v_call: TRBV5-1; j_call: TRBJ1-1; cdr3_aa: CASSSSRVNTEAFF; cdr3_nt: TGCGCCAGCAGCTCCAGCAGGGTGAACACTGAAGCTTTCTTT
d_call: .; clone_size: .; v_call: TRBV19; j_call: TRBJ2-3; cdr3_aa: CASSIEAPSTDTQYF; cdr3_nt: TGTGCCAGTAGTATAGAAGCGCCTAGCACAGATACGCAGTATTTT
d_call: .; clone_size: few; v_call: TRBV3-1; j_call: TRBJ1-2; cdr3_aa: CASSQDDGASYGYTF; cdr3_nt: TGTGCCAGCAGCCAAGACGACGGGGCCAGCTATGGCTACACCTTC
d_call: .; clone_size: .; v_call: TRBV4-1; j_call: TRBJ2-3; cdr3_aa: CASSQAARRLEGGTQYF; cdr3_nt: TGCGCCAGCAGCCAAGCGGCGAGGAGGCTAGAGGGGGGTACGCAGTATTTT
d_call: TRBD1; clone_size: few; v_call: TRBV29-1; j_call: TRBJ2-1; cdr3_aa: CSILTGHEQFF; cdr3_nt: TGCAGCATCTTGACAGGGCATGAGCAGTTCTTC
d_call: TRBD1; clone_size: .; v_call: TRBV7-8; j_call: TRBJ2-5; cdr3_aa: CASSLIVQGAKETQYF; cdr3_nt: TGTGCCAGCAGCTTAATAGTCCAGGGGGCAAAAGAGACCCAGTACTTC
d_call: TRBD2; clone_size: few; v_call: TRBV4-1; j_call: TRBJ2-3; cdr3_aa: CASSQMTSVTDTQYF; cdr3_nt: TGCGCCAGCAGTCAGATGACTAGCGTCACAGATACGCAGTATTTT
d_call: .; clone_size: few; v_call: TRBV18; j_call: TRBJ2-3; cdr3_aa: CASSLSLTLEDTQYF; cdr3_nt: TGTGCCAGCTCACTATCACTGACTTTGGAGGATACGCAGTATTTT
d_call: .; clone_size: few; v_call: TRBV6-1; j_call: TRBJ1-1; cdr3_aa: CASREGGPVRTEAFF; cdr3_nt: TGTGCCTCACGAGAAGGAGGGCCCGTACGGACTGAAGCTTTCTTT
d_call: TRBD2; clone_size: few; v_call: TRBV27; j_call: TRBJ2-7; cdr3_aa: CASSASGSRTEQYF; cdr3_nt: TGTGCCAGCAGTGCTAGCGGGAGTAGGACCGAGCAGTACTTC
d_call: TRBD1; clone_size: .; v_call: TRBV18; j_call: TRBJ2-1; cdr3_aa: CASSGMTGVHEQFF; cdr3_nt: TGTGCCAGCTCTGGTATGACAGGGGTTCATGAGCAGTTCTTC
d_call: .; clone_size: few; v_call: TRBV20-1; j_call: TRBJ2-2; cdr3_aa: CSAREFRLTNTGELFF; cdr3_nt: TGCAGTGCTAGAGAGTTCCGCCTGACGAACACCGGGGAGCTGTTTTTT